The 4 T cell receptor beta chains below come from one sample, sequenced in a study of PD-1 blockade in mismatch repair-deficient tumors. Assay: immunoSEQ multiplex PCR; the TCRdb copy retains only in-frame clones and omits some. This repertoire shows 120,000 or so clones, approximately 86% found once; its top ten account for around an eighth. Sequences were derived from peripheral blood, sampled 44 weeks after starting pembrolizumab. These receptors came from an adult with mismatch repair-deficient cancer.

CDR3 sequence: CASRTGGTEAFF. CDR3 sequence (DNA): TGTGCCAGTAGGACAGGGGGCACTGAAGCTTTCTTT. The rearrangement uses TRBV27 and TRBJ1-1; 10 positions agree with TRBD1. The CDR3 runs to 12 residues. V lost 9 bases to trimming and J lost 4 bases; unmatched junction nucleotides: 2. Germline CDR1 and CDR2: MNHEY and SMNVEV (reference sequence).

The chain employs TRBV19 and TRBJ1-2, with D possibly being TRBD1 (6 bases). This CDR3 region has 16 residues. Looked up from germline, CDR1 is LNHDA and CDR2 is SQIVND (reference sequence). Deletions cut 1 base from V and 1 base from J, with 13 bases between. The CDR3 reads CASSIGIQGFNYGYTF. The CDR3 DNA is TGTGCCAGTAGTATAGGGATACAGGGATTTAACTATGGCTACACCTTC.

V usage is TRBV28 and J usage is TRBJ2-7; D is uncertain. The CDR3 covers 11 residues. V lost 9 bases to trimming and J lost 2 bases, with 8 bases between them. Germline lookup yields CDR1 MDHEN and CDR2 SYDVKM. In DNA form, the CDR3 reads TGTGCCAGTAGTACGACCTACGAGCAGTACTTC. It specifies CASSTTYEQYF.

This clone has just one count. This sequence joins TRBV11-2 and TRBJ2-1; TRBD2 matches at 11 bases. This CDR3 comprises 16 residues. Germline V gene sequence: CDR1 SGHAT, CDR2 FQNNGV. J was trimmed by 6 bases and V by 0 bases; bases with no gene match: 4. CDR3 sequence (DNA): TGTGCCAGCAGCTTAGACGGTGGACTAGCGGGCAATGAGCAGTTCTTC. Residues: CASSLDGGLAGNEQFF.